This T cell receptor beta chain is from a study of Ad26.COV2.S vaccination and SARS-CoV-2 variants (dated by TCRdb to about 2021). Concerning the study at large: Vaccine-arm donors were drawn from COV1001, a multicentre, randomized, double-blind, placebo-controlled phase I-IIa trial of Ad26.COV2.S in healthy adults. The TCR-sequenced set comprised around 32 samples: approximately 19 Ad26.COV2.S vaccine recipients, 5 placebo recipients and 8 SARS-CoV-2 convalescent individuals. Participants in the trial were split at random into five groups of five each, receiving low-dose or high-dose Ad26.COV2.S once or twice, or else placebo on both occasions. The specificity and breadth of SARS-CoV-2-reactive T cell receptors after Ad26.COV2.S vaccination were assessed by TCRbeta repertoire sequencing. Ad26.COV2.S was administered intramuscularly at a dose of 5x10^10 or 1x10^11 viral particles, either as one shot or as two shots given 56 days apart. Investigators did not know the trial group allocation while performing experiments and assessing outcomes. Findings and caveats that apply to the study as a whole: Vaccine and placebo recipients had comparable non-spike TCR breadth, which fits with the vaccine containing only spike. Ad26.COV2.S recipients had higher spike-specific TCR breadth than placebo recipients (P = 0.0014). The authors noted that total T cell responses may have been underestimated by the TCR breadth and depth analyses. The study was not powered to compare responses between vaccine doses or regimens. After vaccination, spike-specific CD8+ and CD4+ T cell responses were reported to show substantial breadth.

TCRbeta CDR3 regions were sequenced with the immunoSEQ Assay. After extraction, genomic DNA underwent amplification by bias-controlled multiplex PCR, followed by high-throughput sequencing. As for the original processing: To quantify the absolute abundance of each unique TCRbeta CDR3 region, sequences were collapsed and filtered. T cell fraction was estimated by normalization of TCRbeta template counts to usable DNA, with usable DNA being measured through amplification of reference genes present in all nucleated cells. Repertoire TCRs were annotated as SARS-CoV-2-specific when V gene, CDR3 amino acid sequence and J gene were exactly matched to a known reactive TCR set. The reference SARS-CoV-2 TCR set was obtained from MIRA and was filtered for enrichment in COVID-19-positive ImmuneCODE repertoires, whereby public or cross-reactive TCRs were removed. Using the MIRA antigens, annotated TCRs were further analysed by specific ORF or by position within an ORF. Breadth was defined as annotated unique rearrangements over total unique productive rearrangements; depth was the summed frequency of those rearrangements. Two-sided Wilcoxon rank-sum tests were applied when comparing TCR breadth between groups. This immuneACCESS table, as held by TCRdb, lists in-frame sequences with V and J called but not all clones. Of the missing ones, under half trace to an unresolved V gene in checked studies; the others have no known cause. The V and J calls and clone size were taken over from that table, and D and trimming were inferred from the DNA. In this sample the table shows more than 300,000 clones, around nine tenths of which occur a single time. The top ten constitute about 10% of the sample.

What this sample's treatment or condition label stands for: some 19 received Ad26.COV2.S at low or high dose, single or two shots; several received placebo; per-sample allocation not given. Repertoires of vaccine and placebo recipients were sequenced from samples taken on day 63 after the first injection. Cohort 1b enrolled 20 to 30 adults aged 18-55 years at a single site in Boston, USA, between 29 July and 7 August 2020. Ad26.COV2.S was a replication-incompetent adenovirus type 26 vector expressing a prefusion-stabilized SARS-CoV-2 spike protein from the original Wuhan strain. On this clone: It has no known antigen specificity. Base qualities were left out, and no much larger clone turns up one base away.

Deletion took 6 bases off V and 7 bases off J, with a span of 10 bases between the germline ends. For CDR1 and CDR2, the germline V gene lists MDHEN and SYDVKM. The CDR3 numbers 13 residues from cysteine through phenylalanine. The kept DNA is CDR3 alone, 39 bases in frame from the first base. The receptor was isolated from a person between 18 and 60 years old who received the Ad26.COV2.S COVID-19 vaccine or a placebo. The sequencing used peripheral blood, collected in a trial of Ad26.COV2.S vaccine versus placebo. This sequence uses TRBV28 and TRBJ1-6, with TRBD1 tentatively as D gene (5 bases match). The CDR3 here reads CASRTERNSPLHF. The DNA is TGTGCCAGCAGGACAGAGAGGAATTCACCCCTCCACTTT.